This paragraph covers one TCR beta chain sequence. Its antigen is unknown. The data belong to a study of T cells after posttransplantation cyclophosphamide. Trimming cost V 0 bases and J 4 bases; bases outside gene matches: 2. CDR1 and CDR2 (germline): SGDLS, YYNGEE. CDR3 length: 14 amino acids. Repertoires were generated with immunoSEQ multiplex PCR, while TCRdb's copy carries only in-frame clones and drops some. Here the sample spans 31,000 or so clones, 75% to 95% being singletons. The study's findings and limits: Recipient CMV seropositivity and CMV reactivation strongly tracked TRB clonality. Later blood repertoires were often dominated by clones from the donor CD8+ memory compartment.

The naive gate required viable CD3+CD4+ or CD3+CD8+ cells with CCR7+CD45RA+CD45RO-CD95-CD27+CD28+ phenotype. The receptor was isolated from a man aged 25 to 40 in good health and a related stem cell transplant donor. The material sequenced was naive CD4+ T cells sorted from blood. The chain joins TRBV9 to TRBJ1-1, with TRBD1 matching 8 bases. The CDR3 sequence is CASSVEQGGTEAFF. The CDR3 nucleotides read TGTGCCAGCAGCGTAGAACAGGGGGGCACTGAAGCTTTCTTT.